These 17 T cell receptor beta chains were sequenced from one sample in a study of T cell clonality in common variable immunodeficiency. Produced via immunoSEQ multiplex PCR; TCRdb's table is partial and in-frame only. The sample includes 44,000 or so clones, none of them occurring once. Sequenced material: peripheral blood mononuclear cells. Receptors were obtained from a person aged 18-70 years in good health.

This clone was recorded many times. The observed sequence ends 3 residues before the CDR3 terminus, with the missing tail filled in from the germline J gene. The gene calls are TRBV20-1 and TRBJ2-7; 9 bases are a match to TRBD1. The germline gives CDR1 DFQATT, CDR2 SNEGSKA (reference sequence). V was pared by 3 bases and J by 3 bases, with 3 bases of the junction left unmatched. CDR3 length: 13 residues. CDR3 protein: CSARTGQGYEQYF. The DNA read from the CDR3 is TGCAGTGCTAGGACGGGACAGGGCTACGAG.

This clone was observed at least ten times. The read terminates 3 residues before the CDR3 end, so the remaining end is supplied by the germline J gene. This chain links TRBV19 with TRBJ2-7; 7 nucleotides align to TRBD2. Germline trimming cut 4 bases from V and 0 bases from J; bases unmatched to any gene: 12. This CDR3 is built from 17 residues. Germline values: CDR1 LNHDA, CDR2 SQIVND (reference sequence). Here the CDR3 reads CASSTRERTVPSYEQYF. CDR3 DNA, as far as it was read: TGTGCCAGTAGTACGCGGGAGCGCACTGTTCCCTCCTACGAG. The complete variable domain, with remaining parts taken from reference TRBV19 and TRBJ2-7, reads DGGITQSPKYLFRKEGQNVTLSCEQNLNHDAMYWYRQDPGQGLRLIYYSQIVNDFQKGDIAEGYSVSREKKESFPLTVTSAQKNPTAFYLCASSTRERTVPSYEQYFGPGTRLTVT.

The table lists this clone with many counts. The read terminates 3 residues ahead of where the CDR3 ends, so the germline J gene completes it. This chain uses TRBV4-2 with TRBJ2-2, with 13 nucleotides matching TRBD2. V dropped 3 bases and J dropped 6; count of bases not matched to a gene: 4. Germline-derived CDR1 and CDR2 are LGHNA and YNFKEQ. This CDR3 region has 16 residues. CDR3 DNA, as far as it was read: TGTGCCAGCAGCCAGTCGACTAGCGGGAGGCCCGGGGAG. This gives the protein CASSQSTSGRPGE. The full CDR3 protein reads CASSQSTSGRPGELFF.

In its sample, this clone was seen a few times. The CDR3 is CAASGSTDTQYF. The sequenced CDR3 bases are TGTGCCGCCTCGGGGTCCACAGATACG. V and J are TRBV25-1 and TRBJ2-3, with D tentatively TRBD2 (5 bases). The read terminates 3 residues ahead of where the CDR3 ends, so the germline J gene completes it. The CDR3 totals 12 residues. Per the germline V gene, CDR1 is MGHDK and CDR2 is SYGVNS. With 11 bases removed from V and 2 bases from J, the gap between germline ends came to 11 bases.

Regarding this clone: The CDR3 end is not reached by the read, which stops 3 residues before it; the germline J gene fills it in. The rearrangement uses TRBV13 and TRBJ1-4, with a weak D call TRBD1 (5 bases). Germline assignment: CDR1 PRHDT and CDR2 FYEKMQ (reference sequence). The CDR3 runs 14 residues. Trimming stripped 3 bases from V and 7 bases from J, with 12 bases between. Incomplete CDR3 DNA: TGTGCCAGCAGCTTCACAGGTGTGGGTGAAAAA. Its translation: CASSFTGVGEK. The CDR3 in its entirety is CASSFTGVGEKLFF. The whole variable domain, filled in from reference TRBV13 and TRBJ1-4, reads AAGVIQSPRHLIKEKRETATLKCYPIPRHDTVYWYQQGPGQDPQFLISFYEKMQSDKGSIPDRFSAQQFSDYHSELNMSSLELGDSALYFCASSFTGVGEKLFFGSGTQLSVL.

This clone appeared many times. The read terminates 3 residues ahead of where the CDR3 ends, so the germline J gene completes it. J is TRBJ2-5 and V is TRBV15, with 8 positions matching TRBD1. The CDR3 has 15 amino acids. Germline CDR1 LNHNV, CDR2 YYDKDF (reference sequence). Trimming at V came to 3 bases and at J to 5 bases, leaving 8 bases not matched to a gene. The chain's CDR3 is CATSSETGVGETQYF. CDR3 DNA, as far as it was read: TGTGCCACCAGCAGCGAGACAGGGGTTGGGGAGACC.

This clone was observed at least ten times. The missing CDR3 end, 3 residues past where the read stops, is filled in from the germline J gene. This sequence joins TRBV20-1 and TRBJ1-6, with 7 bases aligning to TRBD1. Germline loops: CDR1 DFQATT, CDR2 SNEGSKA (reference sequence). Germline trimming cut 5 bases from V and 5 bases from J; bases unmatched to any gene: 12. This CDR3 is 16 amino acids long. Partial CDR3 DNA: TGCAGTGCTGCCTTAGAGGGACAGCCAAATAATTCACCC. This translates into CSAALEGQPNNSP. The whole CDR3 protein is CSAALEGQPNNSPLHF.

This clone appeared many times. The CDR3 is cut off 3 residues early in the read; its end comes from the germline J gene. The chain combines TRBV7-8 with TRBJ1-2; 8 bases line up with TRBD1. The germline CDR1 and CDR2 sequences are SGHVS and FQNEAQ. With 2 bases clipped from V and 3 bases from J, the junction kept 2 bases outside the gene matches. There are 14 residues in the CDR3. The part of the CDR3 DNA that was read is TGTGCCAGCAGCTTAATACAGGGGGACTATGGC. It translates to CASSLIQGDYG. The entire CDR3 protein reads CASSLIQGDYGYTF.

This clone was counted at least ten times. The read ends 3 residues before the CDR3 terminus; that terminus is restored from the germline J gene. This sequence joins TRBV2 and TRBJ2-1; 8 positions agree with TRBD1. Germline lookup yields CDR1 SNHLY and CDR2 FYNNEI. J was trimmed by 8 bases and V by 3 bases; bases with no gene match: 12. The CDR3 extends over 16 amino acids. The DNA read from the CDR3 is TGTGCCAGCAGTGACCCATCGGACAGGGCCGACGATGAG. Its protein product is CASSDPSDRADDE. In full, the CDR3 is CASSDPSDRADDEQFF.

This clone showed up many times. The CDR3 here is CAISEKKPGQGARVGTEAFF. The part of the CDR3 DNA that was read is TGTGCCATCAGTGAGAAAAAGCCGGGACAGGGGGCCCGGGTTGGGACTGAA. This chain joins TRBV10-3 and TRBJ1-1, with 12 bases aligning to TRBD1. The read finishes 3 residues shy of the CDR3 end, and the germline J gene is used to complete it. V shed 2 bases, J shed 5 bases, and the junction held 18 bases outside the gene matches. The CDR3 contains 20 residues. Germline CDR1 ENHRY, CDR2 SYGVKD.

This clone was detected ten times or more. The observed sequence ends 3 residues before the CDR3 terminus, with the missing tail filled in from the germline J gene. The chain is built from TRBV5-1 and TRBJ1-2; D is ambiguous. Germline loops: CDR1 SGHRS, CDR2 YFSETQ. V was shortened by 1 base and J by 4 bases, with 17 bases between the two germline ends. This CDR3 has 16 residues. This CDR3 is CASSLLEDPTGYGYTF. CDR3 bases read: TGCGCCAGCAGCTTGTTAGAAGACCCGACGGGCTATGGC.

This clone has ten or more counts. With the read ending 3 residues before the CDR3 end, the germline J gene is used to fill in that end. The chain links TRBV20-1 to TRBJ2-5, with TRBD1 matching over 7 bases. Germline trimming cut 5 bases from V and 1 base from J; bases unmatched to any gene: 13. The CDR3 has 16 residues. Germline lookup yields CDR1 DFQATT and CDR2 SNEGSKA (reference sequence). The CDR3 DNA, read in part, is TGCAGTGCTTTACCAATGGGACAGAGAATCCAAGAGACC. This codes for CSALPMGQRIQET. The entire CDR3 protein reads CSALPMGQRIQETQYF.

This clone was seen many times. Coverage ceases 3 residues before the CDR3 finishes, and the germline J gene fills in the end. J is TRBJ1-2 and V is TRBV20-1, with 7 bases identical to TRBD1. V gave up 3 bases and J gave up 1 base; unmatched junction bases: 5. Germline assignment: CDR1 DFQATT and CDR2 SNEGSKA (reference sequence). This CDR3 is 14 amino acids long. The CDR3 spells CSARATGVNYGYTF. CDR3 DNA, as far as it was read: TGCAGTGCTAGGGCAACAGGGGTTAACTATGGC.

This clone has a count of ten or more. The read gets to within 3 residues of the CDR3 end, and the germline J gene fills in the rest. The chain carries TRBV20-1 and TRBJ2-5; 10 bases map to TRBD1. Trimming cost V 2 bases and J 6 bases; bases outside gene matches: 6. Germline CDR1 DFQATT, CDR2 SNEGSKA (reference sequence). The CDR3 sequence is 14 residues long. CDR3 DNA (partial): TGCAGTGCTAGAATGACAGGGGGCGAAAAGACC. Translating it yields CSARMTGGEKT. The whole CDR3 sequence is CSARMTGGEKTQYF.

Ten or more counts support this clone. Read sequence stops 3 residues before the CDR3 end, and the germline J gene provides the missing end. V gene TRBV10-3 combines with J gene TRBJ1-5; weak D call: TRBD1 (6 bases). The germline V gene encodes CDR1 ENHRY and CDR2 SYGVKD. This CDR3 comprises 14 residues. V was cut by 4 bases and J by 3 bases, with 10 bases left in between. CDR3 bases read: TGTGCCATCAGTGCGGACAGAAACAATCAGCCC. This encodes CAISADRNNQP. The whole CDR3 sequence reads CAISADRNNQPQHF.

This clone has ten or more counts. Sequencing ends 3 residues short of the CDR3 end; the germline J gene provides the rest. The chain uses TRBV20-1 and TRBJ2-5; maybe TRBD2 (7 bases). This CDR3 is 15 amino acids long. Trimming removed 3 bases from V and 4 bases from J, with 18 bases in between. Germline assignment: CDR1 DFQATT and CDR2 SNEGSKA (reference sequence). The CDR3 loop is CSASRGAGIRETQYF. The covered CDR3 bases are TGCAGTGCTAGTCGGGGGGCGGGGATTCGAGAGACC.

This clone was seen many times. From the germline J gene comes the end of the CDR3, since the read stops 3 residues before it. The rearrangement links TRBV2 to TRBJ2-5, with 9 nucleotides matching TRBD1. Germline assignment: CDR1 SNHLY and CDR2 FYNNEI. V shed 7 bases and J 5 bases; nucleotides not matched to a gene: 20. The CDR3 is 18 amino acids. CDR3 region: CASTLRDRDRDFLETQYF. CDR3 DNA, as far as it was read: TGTGCCAGCACCCTCCGAGACCGGGACAGGGATTTTTTGGAGACC.